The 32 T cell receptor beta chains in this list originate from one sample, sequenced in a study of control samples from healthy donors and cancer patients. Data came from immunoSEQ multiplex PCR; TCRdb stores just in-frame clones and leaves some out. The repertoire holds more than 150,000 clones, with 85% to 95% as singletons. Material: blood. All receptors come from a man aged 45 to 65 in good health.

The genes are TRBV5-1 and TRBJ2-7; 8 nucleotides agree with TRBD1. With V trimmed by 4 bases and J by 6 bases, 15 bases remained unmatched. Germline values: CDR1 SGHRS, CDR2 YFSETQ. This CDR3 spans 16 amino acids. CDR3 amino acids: CASSLDPRGHLSEQYF. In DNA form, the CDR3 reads TGCGCCAGCAGCCTGGACCCCAGGGGGCATTTATCCGAGCAGTACTTC.

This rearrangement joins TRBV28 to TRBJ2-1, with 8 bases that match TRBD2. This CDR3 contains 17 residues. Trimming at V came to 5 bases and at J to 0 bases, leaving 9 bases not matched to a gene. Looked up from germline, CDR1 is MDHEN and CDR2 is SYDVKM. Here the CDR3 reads CASSPPGGASSYNEQFF. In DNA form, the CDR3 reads TGTGCCAGCAGTCCACCCGGGGGGGCAAGCTCCTACAATGAGCAGTTCTTC.

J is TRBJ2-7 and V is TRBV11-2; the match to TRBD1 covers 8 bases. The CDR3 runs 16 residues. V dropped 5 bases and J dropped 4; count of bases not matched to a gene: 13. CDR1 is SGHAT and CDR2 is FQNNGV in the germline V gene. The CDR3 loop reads CASSKARTGQRYEQYF. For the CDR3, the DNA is TGTGCCAGCAGCAAAGCCAGGACAGGGCAGAGGTACGAGCAGTACTTC.

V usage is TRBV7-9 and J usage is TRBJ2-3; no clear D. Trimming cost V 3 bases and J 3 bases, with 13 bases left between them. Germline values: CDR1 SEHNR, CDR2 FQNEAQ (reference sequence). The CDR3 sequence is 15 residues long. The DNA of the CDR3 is TGTGCCAGCAGCTTCGGAAAATTATATACAGATACGCAGTATTTT. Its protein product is CASSFGKLYTDTQYF.

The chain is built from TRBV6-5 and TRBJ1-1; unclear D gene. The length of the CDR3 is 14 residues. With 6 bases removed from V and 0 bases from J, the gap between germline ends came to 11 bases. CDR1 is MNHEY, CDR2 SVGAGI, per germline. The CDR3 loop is CASSRSRVNTEAFF. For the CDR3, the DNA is TGTGCCAGCAGCCGGTCCCGGGTGAACACTGAAGCTTTCTTT.

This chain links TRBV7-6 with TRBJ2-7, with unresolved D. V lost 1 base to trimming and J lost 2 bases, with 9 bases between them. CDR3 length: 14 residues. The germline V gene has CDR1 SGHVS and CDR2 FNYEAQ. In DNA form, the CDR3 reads TGTGCCAGCAGCTTAGGAGACACTGCCTACGAGCAGTACTTC. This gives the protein CASSLGDTAYEQYF.

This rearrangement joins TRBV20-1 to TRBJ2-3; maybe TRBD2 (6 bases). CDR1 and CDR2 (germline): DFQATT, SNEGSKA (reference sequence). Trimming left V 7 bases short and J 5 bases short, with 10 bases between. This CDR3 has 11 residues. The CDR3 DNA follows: TGCAGTGGGGAGGCGGGAGATACGCAGTATTTT. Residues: CSGEAGDTQYF.

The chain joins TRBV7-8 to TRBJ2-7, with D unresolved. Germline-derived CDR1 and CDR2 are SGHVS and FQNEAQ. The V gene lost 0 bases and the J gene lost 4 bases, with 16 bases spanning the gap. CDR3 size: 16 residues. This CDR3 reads CASSLARPQFWYEQYF. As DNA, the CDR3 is TGTGCCAGCAGCTTAGCCCGGCCCCAATTTTGGTACGAGCAGTACTTC.

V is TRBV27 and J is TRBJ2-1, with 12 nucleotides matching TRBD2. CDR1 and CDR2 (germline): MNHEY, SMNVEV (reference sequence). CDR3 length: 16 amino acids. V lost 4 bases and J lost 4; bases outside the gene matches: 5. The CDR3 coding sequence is TGTGCCAGCAGTTCCGGGACTAGCGGGCTTTACAATGAGCAGTTCTTC. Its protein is CASSSGTSGLYNEQFF.

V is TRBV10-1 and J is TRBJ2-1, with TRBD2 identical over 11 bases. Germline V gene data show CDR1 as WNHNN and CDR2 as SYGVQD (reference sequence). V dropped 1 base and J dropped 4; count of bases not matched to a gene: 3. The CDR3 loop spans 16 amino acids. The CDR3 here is CASSELPSGRYNEQFF. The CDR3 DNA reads TGCGCCAGCAGTGAGTTGCCTAGCGGGAGGTACAATGAGCAGTTCTTC.

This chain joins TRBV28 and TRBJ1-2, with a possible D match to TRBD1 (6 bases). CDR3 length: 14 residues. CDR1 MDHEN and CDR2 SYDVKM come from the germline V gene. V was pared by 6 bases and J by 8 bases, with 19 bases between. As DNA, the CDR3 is TGTGCCAGCAGCTCCGGGACACCCTTTGACGGCTACACCTTC. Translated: CASSSGTPFDGYTF.

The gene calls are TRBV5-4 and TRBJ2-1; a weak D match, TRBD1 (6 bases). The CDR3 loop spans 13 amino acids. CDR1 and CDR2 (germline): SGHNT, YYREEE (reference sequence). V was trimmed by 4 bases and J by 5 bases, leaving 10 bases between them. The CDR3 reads CASSLQGDNEQFF. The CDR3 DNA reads TGTGCCAGCAGCCTACAGGGAGACAATGAGCAGTTCTTC.

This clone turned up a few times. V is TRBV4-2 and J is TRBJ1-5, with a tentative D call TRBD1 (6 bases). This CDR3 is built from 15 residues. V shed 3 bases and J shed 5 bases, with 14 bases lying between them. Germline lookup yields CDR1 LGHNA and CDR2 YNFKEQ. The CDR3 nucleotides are TGTGCCAGCAGCCAGGAAGACAGGCCCCATCAGCCCCAGCATTTT. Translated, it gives CASSQEDRPHQPQHF.

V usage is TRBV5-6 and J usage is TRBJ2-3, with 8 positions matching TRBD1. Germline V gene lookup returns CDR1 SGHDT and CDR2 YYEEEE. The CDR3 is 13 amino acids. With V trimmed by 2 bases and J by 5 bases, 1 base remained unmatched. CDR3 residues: CASSFTGGDTQYF. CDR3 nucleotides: TGTGCCAGCAGCTTTACAGGGGGAGATACGCAGTATTTT.

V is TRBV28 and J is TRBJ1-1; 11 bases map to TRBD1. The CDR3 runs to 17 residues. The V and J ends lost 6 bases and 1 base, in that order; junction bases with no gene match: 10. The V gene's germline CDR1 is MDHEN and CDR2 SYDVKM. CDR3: CASRVHRDRGANTEAFF. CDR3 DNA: TGTGCCAGCAGGGTTCACCGGGACAGGGGGGCGAACACTGAAGCTTTCTTT.

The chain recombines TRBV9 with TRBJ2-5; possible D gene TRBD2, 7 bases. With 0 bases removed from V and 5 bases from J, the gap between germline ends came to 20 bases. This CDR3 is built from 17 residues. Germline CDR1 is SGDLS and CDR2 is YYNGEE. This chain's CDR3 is CASSVGSGGGVRETQYF. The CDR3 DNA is TGTGCCAGCAGCGTAGGCTCTGGCGGGGGCGTTCGGGAGACCCAGTACTTC.

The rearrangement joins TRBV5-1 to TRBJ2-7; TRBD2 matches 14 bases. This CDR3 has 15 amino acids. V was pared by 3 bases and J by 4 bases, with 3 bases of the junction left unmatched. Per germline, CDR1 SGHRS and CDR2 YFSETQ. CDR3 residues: CASSWGTSGSYEQYF. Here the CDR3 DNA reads TGCGCCAGCAGCTGGGGGACTAGCGGGAGTTACGAGCAGTACTTC.

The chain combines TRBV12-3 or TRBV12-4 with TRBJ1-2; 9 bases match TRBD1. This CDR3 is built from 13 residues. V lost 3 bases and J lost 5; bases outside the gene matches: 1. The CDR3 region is CASSLDRGYGYTF. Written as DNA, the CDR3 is TGTGCCAGCAGTTTGGACAGGGGATATGGCTACACCTTC.

The CDR3 region is CASSLEAGSSYEQYF. For the CDR3, the DNA is TGTGCCAGCAGCTTAGAGGCAGGGAGCTCCTACGAGCAGTACTTC. The chain uses TRBV7-3 and TRBJ2-7; D possibly matches TRBD1 or TRBD2 (5 bases each). CDR3 size: 15 residues. Germline values: CDR1 SGHTA, CDR2 FQGTGA. Trimming shortened V by 2 bases and J by 0 bases, and 11 bases separated the two germline ends.

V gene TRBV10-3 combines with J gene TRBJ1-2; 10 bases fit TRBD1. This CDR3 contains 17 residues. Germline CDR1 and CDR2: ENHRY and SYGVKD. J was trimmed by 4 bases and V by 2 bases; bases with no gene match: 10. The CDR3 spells CAISEGGQGLLSYGYTF. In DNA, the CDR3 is TGTGCCATCAGTGAGGGGGGACAGGGGCTCCTATCCTATGGCTACACCTTC.

The CDR3 DNA sequence: TGTGCCAGCAGCCAAGTGCCGCTTACTAGCGGCCGAACCTACGAGCAGTACTTC. It translates to CASSQVPLTSGRTYEQYF. The chain has TRBV3-1 (or the pseudogene TRBV3-2) and TRBJ2-7; 8 nucleotides line up with TRBD2. V gave up 1 base and J gave up 2 bases; unmatched junction bases: 13. CDR3 length equals 18 residues. Looked up from germline, CDR1 is LGHDT and CDR2 is YNNKEL (reference sequence).

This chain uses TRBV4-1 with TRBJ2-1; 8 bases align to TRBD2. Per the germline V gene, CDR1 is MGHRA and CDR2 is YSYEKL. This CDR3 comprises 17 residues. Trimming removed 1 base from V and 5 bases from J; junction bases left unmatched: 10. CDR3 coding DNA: TGCGCCAGCAGCCAAGTACCGGGACTAGGTCACGACAATGAGCAGTTCTTC. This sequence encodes CASSQVPGLGHDNEQFF.

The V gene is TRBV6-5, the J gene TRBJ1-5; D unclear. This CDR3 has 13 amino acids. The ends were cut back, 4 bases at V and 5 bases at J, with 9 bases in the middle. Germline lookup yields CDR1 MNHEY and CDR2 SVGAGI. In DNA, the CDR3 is TGTGCCAGCAGTTCTGCACAGTATCAGCCCCAGCATTTT. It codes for CASSSAQYQPQHF.

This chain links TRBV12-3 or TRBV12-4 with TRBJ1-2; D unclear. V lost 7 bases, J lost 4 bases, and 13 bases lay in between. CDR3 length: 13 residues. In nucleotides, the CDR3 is TGTGCCAGCACCGTTTCCGGAGCCTATGGCTACACCTTC. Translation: CASTVSGAYGYTF.

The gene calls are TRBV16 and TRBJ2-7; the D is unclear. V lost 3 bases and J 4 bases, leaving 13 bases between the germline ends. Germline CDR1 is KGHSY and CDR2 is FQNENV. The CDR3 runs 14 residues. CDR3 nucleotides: TGTGCCAGCAGCCAGTTCACGGGTAGGTACGAGCAGTACTTC. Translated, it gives CASSQFTGRYEQYF.

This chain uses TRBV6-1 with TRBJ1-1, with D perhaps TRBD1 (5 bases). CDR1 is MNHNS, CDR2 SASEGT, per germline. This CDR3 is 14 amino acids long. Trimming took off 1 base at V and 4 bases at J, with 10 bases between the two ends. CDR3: CASSEGGLLTEAFF. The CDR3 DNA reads TGTGCCAGCAGTGAAGGGGGACTCCTCACTGAAGCTTTCTTT.

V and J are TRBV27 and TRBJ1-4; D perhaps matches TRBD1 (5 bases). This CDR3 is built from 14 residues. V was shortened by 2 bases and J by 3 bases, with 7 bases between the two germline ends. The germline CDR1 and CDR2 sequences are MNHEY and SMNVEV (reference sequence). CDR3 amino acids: CASSLGTANEKLFF. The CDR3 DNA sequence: TGTGCCAGCAGTTTAGGGACGGCTAATGAAAAACTGTTTTTT.

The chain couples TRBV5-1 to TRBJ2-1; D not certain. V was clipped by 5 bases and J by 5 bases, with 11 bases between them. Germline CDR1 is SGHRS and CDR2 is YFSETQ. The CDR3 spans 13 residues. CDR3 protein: CASSRPPNNEQFF. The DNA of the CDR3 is TGCGCCAGCAGTCGCCCCCCAAACAATGAGCAGTTCTTC.

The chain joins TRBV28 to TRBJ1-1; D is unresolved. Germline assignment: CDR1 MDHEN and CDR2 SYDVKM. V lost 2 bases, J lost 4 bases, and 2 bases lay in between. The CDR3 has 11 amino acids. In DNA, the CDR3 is TGTGCCAGCAGTTTACCCACTGAAGCTTTCTTT. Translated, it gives CASSLPTEAFF.

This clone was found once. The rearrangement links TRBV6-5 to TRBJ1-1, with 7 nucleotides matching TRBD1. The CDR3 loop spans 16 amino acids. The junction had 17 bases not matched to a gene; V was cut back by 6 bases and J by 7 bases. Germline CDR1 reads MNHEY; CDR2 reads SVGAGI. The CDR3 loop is CASSYDLGGSGGEAFF. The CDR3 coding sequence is TGTGCCAGCAGCTACGATTTAGGGGGCTCAGGGGGTGAAGCTTTCTTT.

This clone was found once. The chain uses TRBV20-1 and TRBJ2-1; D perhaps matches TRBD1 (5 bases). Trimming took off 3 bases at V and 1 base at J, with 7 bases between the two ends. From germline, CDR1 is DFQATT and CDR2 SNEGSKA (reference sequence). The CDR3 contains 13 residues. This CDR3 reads CSASKGSYNEQFF. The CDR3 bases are TGCAGTGCTAGTAAGGGGTCCTACAATGAGCAGTTCTTC.

DNA of the CDR3: TGTGCCACCCGAGCGGGTATCACAGATACGCAGTATTTT. This encodes CATRAGITDTQYF. The chain combines TRBV6-6 with TRBJ2-3; maybe TRBD2 (6 bases). Trimming removed 10 bases from V and 2 bases from J, with 13 bases in between. From germline, CDR1 is MNHNY and CDR2 SVGAGI (reference sequence). CDR3 size: 13 residues.